This T cell receptor beta chain was documented in a study of radiotherapy plus CTLA-4 blockade in lung cancer. Study-level information: Of all patients, approximately 17% responded objectively and approximately 30% showed disease control. General study results and limits: The best prediction of response reportedly came from early blood T cell clone dynamics, with interferon-beta. Clones derived from tumor TCRs expanded in blood after radiotherapy plus ipilimumab.

On this clone: Its antigen remains unidentified.

CDR3 size: 14 residues. V lost 3 bases, J lost 5 bases, and 2 bases stayed unmatched. Germline V gene data show CDR1 as LNHDA and CDR2 as SQIVND (reference sequence). Assay used: immunoSEQ multiplex PCR; TCRdb lists only in-frame clones, some missing. The sample has 50,000 to 65,000 clones, approximately 82% seen once. This TCR was recovered from a human donor with non-small cell lung cancer whose response to radiotherapy plus ipilimumab could not be evaluated. The V gene is TRBV19, the J gene TRBJ2-2; TRBD2 matches 8 bases. The specimen was peripheral blood, collected from a patient treated with radiotherapy plus ipilimumab. CDR3 residues: CASSIRGGTGELFF. The CDR3 DNA reads TGTGCCAGTAGTATCCGGGGGGGAACCGGGGAGCTGTTTTTT.